The rows below give T cell receptor beta chains drawn from one sample of a study of shared T cell receptors in the human thymus. Measured with immunoSEQ multiplex PCR; TCRdb has only the in-frame clones, and not every one. The sample lists more than 300,000 clones; just under 95% were seen once. Source material: thymocytes. The source of these receptors is a human donor. Both conserved end residues are part of each CDR3. D genes are given only for firm matches. A row's size may be missing; if present it is once, few, many or a size class.

cdr3_nt: TGTGCCATCAGTGAGCGGGGCGATGAGCAGTTCTTC
cdr3_aa: CAISERGDEQFF
j_call: TRBJ2-1
clone_size: -
v_call: TRBV10-3
d_call: -

cdr3_nt: TGTGCCAGCAGCTTGGCCCCTGTGGGGCTGGCTGAAGCTTTCTTT
cdr3_aa: CASSLAPVGLAEAFF
j_call: TRBJ1-1
clone_size: -
v_call: TRBV5-5
d_call: -

cdr3_nt: TGTGCCAGCAGTTTCATTGGGCGGGGGAGGGCCTGGTACGAGCAGTACTTC
cdr3_aa: CASSFIGRGRAWYEQYF
j_call: TRBJ2-7
clone_size: -
v_call: TRBV28
d_call: TRBD2

cdr3_nt: TGTGCCACCAGTCAAAGACAGGGGTGGGGCACCGGGGAGCTGTTTTTT
cdr3_aa: CATSQRQGWGTGELFF
j_call: TRBJ2-2
clone_size: -
v_call: TRBV15
d_call: TRBD1

cdr3_nt: TGTGCCAGCAGTGTCCAGTTCACAGATACGCAGTATTTT
cdr3_aa: CASSVQFTDTQYF
j_call: TRBJ2-3
clone_size: -
v_call: TRBV25-1
d_call: -

cdr3_nt: TGTGCCAGCAGCCAGGACAGAGATAACTATGGCTACACCTTC
cdr3_aa: CASSQDRDNYGYTF
j_call: TRBJ1-2
clone_size: -
v_call: TRBV6-5
d_call: -

cdr3_nt: TGTGCCAGCAGCTTGGCCATCAGGGGGCACACCGGGGAGCTGTTTTTT
cdr3_aa: CASSLAIRGHTGELFF
j_call: TRBJ2-2
clone_size: once
v_call: TRBV5-4
d_call: TRBD1

cdr3_nt: TGTGCCAGCAGCTTAAAGCTAGCGGTCCAGGGCACAGATACGCAGTATTTT
cdr3_aa: CASSLKLAVQGTDTQYF
j_call: TRBJ2-3
clone_size: -
v_call: TRBV7-2
d_call: TRBD2

cdr3_nt: TGTGCCAGCAGCGTAAAAAAGGACCGGCCGGCGAGTAATGAAAAACTGTTTTTT
cdr3_aa: CASSVKKDRPASNEKLFF
j_call: TRBJ1-4
clone_size: once
v_call: TRBV9
d_call: -

cdr3_nt: TGTGCCAGCAGTGAGGGACAGGTTGGCCACGAGCAGTACTTC
cdr3_aa: CASSEGQVGHEQYF
j_call: TRBJ2-7
clone_size: -
v_call: TRBV27
d_call: TRBD1

cdr3_nt: TGTGCCAGCAGTTTAGTTGAGGGGCAGATCTATGGCTACACCTTC
cdr3_aa: CASSLVEGQIYGYTF
j_call: TRBJ1-2
clone_size: -
v_call: TRBV28
d_call: -

cdr3_nt: TGTGCCACAACTCCATCCATCTCCGAAATCTACATTCAGTACTTC
cdr3_aa: CATTPSISEIYIQYF
j_call: TRBJ2-4
clone_size: -
v_call: TRBV7-2
d_call: -

cdr3_nt: TGTGCCAGCAGTTTTTATGGACGGGACGTATACGAGCAGTACTTC
cdr3_aa: CASSFYGRDVYEQYF
j_call: TRBJ2-7
clone_size: -
v_call: TRBV28
d_call: -